This T cell receptor beta chain originates from a study of T cell repertoires in cytomegalovirus infection. Study context: Evidence of both CMV infection and a matching HLA type came from public TCR beta signatures.

Germline V gene lookup returns CDR1 SGHVS and CDR2 FNYEAQ. The CDR3 has 14 amino acids. V was clipped by 5 bases and J by 4 bases, with 14 bases between them. TCRdb used MiXCR to reprocess the reads, holding one entry per CDR3 protein. The table records roughly 500,000 distinct CDR3 sequences, about 42% of them present only once. This clonotype showed up just once. No antigen is known for it. The sequence was collected from a human donor in good health (CMV status not recorded). Some clones in this sample may be carry-over from other donors' samples. The chain links TRBV7-6 to TRBJ1-2; D uncertain. The sample consisted of cultured PBMCs, taken from culture after CMV antigen stimulation. The CDR3 DNA sequence: TGTGCCAGCAGCCACACCTTATCCTTCTATGGCTACACCTTC. Amino acid sequence: CASSHTLSFYGYTF.